The next 26 T cell receptor beta chains were all read from a single sample in a study of CXCR3-negative and CXCR3-positive naive CD8 T cells. The libraries of TRB cDNA were prepared using 5' RACE with UMI labels. TCRdb reprocessed the 5' RACE reads and reports one entry per CDR3 protein, with no DNA. This table holds 70,000 to 100,000 distinct CDR3 sequences. Material for sequencing was naive CXCR3- CD8+ T cells from blood. Subset defined: CD45RO-CCR7+CD27+CD95- naive CD8+ T cells lacking CXCR3 (TNR3-). The receptors originated from a human donor in good health. Some clones in this sample may be carry-over from other donors' samples.

The rearrangement joins TRBV7-9 to TRBJ2-7. This CDR3 contains 13 residues. Germline values: CDR1 SEHNR, CDR2 FQNEAQ (reference sequence). This chain's CDR3 is CASSPIGPYEQYF.

J is TRBJ2-5 and V is TRBV18; checking the TCRdb D call of TRBD1 is not possible without DNA. The CDR3 loop spans 17 amino acids. The germline V gene encodes CDR1 KGHSH and CDR2 LQKENI. The CDR3 spells CASSPPAGAIPQETQYF.

This CDR3 is CASSVEHSGNEQFF. The chain links TRBV9 to TRBJ2-1. CDR3 size: 14 residues. Germline values: CDR1 SGDLS, CDR2 YYNGEE.

The chain joins TRBV6-5 to TRBJ2-1; with no DNA, the TCRdb D assignment of TRBD2 cannot be verified. CDR3 size: 15 residues. The germline V gene encodes CDR1 MNHEY and CDR2 SVGAGI. CDR3 sequence reads: CASSPGEGGYNEQFF.

The rearrangement joins TRBV29-1 to TRBJ2-1; without DNA, the TCRdb call of TRBD2 cannot be checked. The CDR3 has 15 amino acids. The germline V gene has CDR1 SQVTM and CDR2 ANQGSEA. The CDR3 loop is CSVPTASGGGDEQFF.

The rearrangement uses TRBV27 and TRBJ2-7; lacking DNA, the TRBD1 call made by TCRdb goes unchecked. This CDR3 is built from 13 residues. The germline CDR1 and CDR2 sequences are MNHEY and SMNVEV (reference sequence). The chain's CDR3 is CAIGTAQTYEQYF.

This chain joins TRBV4-3 and TRBJ2-3; the D call of TRBD1 rests on TCRdb alone, since no DNA is present to check it. This CDR3 is built from 16 residues. The germline V gene encodes CDR1 LGHNA and CDR2 YSLEER. The CDR3 protein is CASSQGQGIGSDTQYF.

The V and J genes are TRBV27 and TRBJ1-2. The CDR3 is made up of 12 amino acids. CDR1 and CDR2 (germline): MNHEY, SMNVEV (reference sequence). This chain's CDR3 is CASRRGINGYTF.

This rearrangement joins TRBV5-6 to TRBJ2-7. The CDR3 consists of 15 residues. CDR1 and CDR2 from the germline V gene are SGHDT and YYEEEE. CDR3: CASSWETDASYEQYF.

The chain has TRBV20-1 and TRBJ1-1; the TRBD1 assignment by TCRdb is unverifiable without DNA. Germline V lookup: CDR1 DFQATT, CDR2 SNEGSKA (reference sequence). The CDR3 covers 17 residues. This CDR3 is CSARGFVGQALNTEAFF.

The chain combines TRBV28 with TRBJ1-2; TCRdb's D call, TRBD1, is unchecked because there is no DNA. Germline CDR1 is MDHEN and CDR2 is SYDVKM. CDR3 length: 14 amino acids. CDR3 region: CASSLSDRNYGYTF.

The chain links TRBV3-1 to TRBJ1-4; no DNA is available, so the TRBD1 call from TCRdb remains unchecked. Germline lookup yields CDR1 LGHDT and CDR2 YNNKEL (reference sequence). The CDR3 length is 17 residues. The CDR3 here is CASSQDFPGQGEEKLFF.

The rearrangement uses TRBV3-1 and TRBJ2-1; the D call from TCRdb, TRBD2, cannot be confirmed without DNA. The CDR3 extends over 14 amino acids. Germline-derived CDR1 and CDR2 are LGHDT and YNNKEL (reference sequence). CDR3 sequence: CASSQTGGPQDKFF.

V gene TRBV6-6 combines with J gene TRBJ2-1; TCRdb's D call of TRBD1 is untestable without DNA. The length of the CDR3 is 14 residues. Germline CDR1 reads MNHNY; CDR2 reads SVGAGI (reference sequence). CDR3 sequence: CASSYDRVSDEQFF.

The genes are TRBV28 and TRBJ2-7. Germline CDR1 MDHEN, CDR2 SYDVKM. This CDR3 is built from 13 residues. The chain's CDR3 is CASSPDLALEQYF. Full variable domain (rest looked up from reference TRBV28 and TRBJ2-7): DVKVTQSSRYLVKRTGEKVFLECVQDMDHENMFWYRQDPGLGLRLIYFSYDVKMKEKGDIPEGYSVSREKKERFSLILESASTNQTSMYLCASSPDLALEQYFGPGTRLTVT.

The rearrangement links TRBV19 to TRBJ2-1; there is no DNA to check the TCRdb D call of TRBD2. The germline CDR1 and CDR2 sequences are LNHDA and SQIVND (reference sequence). The length of the CDR3 is 20 residues. The CDR3 region is CASSITSGLAGLATYNEQFF. Combining the CDR3 with reference TRBV19 and TRBJ2-1 gives the whole variable domain DGGITQSPKYLFRKEGQNVTLSCEQNLNHDAMYWYRQDPGQGLRLIYYSQIVNDFQKGDIAEGYSVSREKKESFPLTVTSAQKNPTAFYLCASSITSGLAGLATYNEQFFGPGTRLTVL.

The CDR3 sequence is CASSLQPSKFDNEQFF. This chain joins TRBV7-9 and TRBJ2-1. Germline CDR1 and CDR2: SEHNR and FQNEAQ (reference sequence). The CDR3 contains 16 residues.

V and J are TRBV20-1 and TRBJ2-7; there is no DNA to check the TCRdb D call of TRBD1. The V gene's germline CDR1 is DFQATT and CDR2 SNEGSKA (reference sequence). The length of the CDR3 is 13 residues. The CDR3 reads CSARRDSSYEQYF.

The J gene is TRBJ2-1, the V gene TRBV15; TCRdb returns TRBD2, unconfirmable since there is no DNA. The CDR3 length is 15 residues. CDR1 is LNHNV and CDR2 is YYDKDF in the germline V gene (reference sequence). The CDR3: CATSREGDYLNEQFF.

V usage is TRBV20-1 and J usage is TRBJ2-1; TCRdb reports TRBD1, a call that lacks DNA to check it against. Germline V lookup: CDR1 DFQATT, CDR2 SNEGSKA (reference sequence). CDR3 length: 16 amino acids. The CDR3 loop is CSARDPGTGTYNEQFF.

J is TRBJ2-1 and V is TRBV20-1; TCRdb's D gene call, TRBD2, goes unchecked for lack of DNA. This CDR3 has 14 residues. The V gene's germline CDR1 is DFQATT and CDR2 SNEGSKA (reference sequence). Here the CDR3 reads CSARRLAEDNEQFF.

This chain links TRBV4-2 with TRBJ2-1; TCRdb's assignment of TRBD2 cannot be checked, as there is no DNA. Per the germline V gene, CDR1 is LGHNA and CDR2 is YNFKEQ. This CDR3 has 16 amino acids. This CDR3 reads CASSQDGTSAPNEQFF.

The rearrangement links TRBV5-1 to TRBJ2-6; TCRdb reports TRBD1, a call that lacks DNA to check it against. The CDR3 sequence is 19 residues long. Germline V gene lookup returns CDR1 SGHRS and CDR2 YFSETQ. CDR3 residues: CASSSYGTLKLSGANVLTF.

The rearrangement links TRBV28 to TRBJ2-4; the D call from TCRdb, TRBD1, cannot be confirmed without DNA. Looked up from germline, CDR1 is MDHEN and CDR2 is SYDVKM. CDR3 length: 15 residues. CDR3 loop: CASSTPHQGKNIQYF.

V gene TRBV27 combines with J gene TRBJ1-2; the D gene TCRdb calls, TRBD1, cannot be checked with no DNA. This CDR3 comprises 13 residues. The germline gives CDR1 MNHEY, CDR2 SMNVEV (reference sequence). The CDR3 protein is CASRQDRGFGYTF.

The CDR3 here is CSSQTDGGYTF. The chain is built from TRBV29-1 and TRBJ1-2; absent DNA, TCRdb's TRBD1 call cannot be checked. CDR1 and CDR2 from the germline V gene are SQVTM and ANQGSEA. This CDR3 is built from 11 residues.